Sequencing of this TCR beta chain was carried out in a study of shared clonotypes between healthy human individuals. Across the study: Samples came from two female and a few male donors aged 18 to 49.

The CDR3 covers 13 residues. The germline V gene has CDR1 LGHNT and CDR2 FRNRAP. V lost 3 bases and J 6 bases, leaving 9 bases between the germline ends. TCRdb keeps only in-frame clones here, not all; method: immunoSEQ multiplex PCR. The table includes roughly 2,000,000 clones, approximately 94% detected once. Positively selected for CCR7, the CD45RO-negative cells used as naive CD8 cells excluded terminally differentiated effector memory CD45RA+ cells. This chain connects TRBV12-5 to TRBJ2-1; D is perhaps TRBD2 (5 bases). This receptor was taken from a man between 18 and 35 years old in good health. Sequenced material: naive CD8+ T cells sorted from blood. The CDR3: CASGLTAVNEQFF. In DNA, the CDR3 is TGTGCTAGTGGTTTAACAGCGGTCAATGAGCAGTTCTTC.